This is a list of T cell receptor beta chains from one sample in a study of blood T cell repertoires in COVID-19. The assay was immunoSEQ multiplex PCR, and TCRdb's table has in-frame clones only and misses some. The table records about 400,000 clones, 80% to 90% of them present only once. Sequencing was carried out using peripheral blood. The receptors were sampled from a woman aged 25 to 45 with active or convalescent COVID-19. The CDR3 runs from the conserved cysteine through the conserved F or W. Each record gives: D gene, J gene, V gene, clone size, CDR3 protein, CDR3 DNA. A D gene is named only where the DNA matches it firmly. Clone size is not always given. Where it is, it says once, few, many or a class for expanded clones.

>NA|TRBJ1-5|TRBV6-5|NA
CASSYSKSTVGQPQHF
TGTGCCAGCAGTTACTCGAAGTCCACAGTAGGTCAGCCCCAGCATTTT
>TRBD1|TRBJ1-6|TRBV6-5|few
CASSLGQRDSPLHF
TGTGCCAGCAGTTTGGGACAGCGAGACTCACCCCTCCACTTT
>NA|TRBJ1-2|TRBV19|NA
CASSIDRDSYGYTF
TGTGCCAGTAGTATAGATCGAGACAGCTATGGCTACACCTTC
>TRBD1|TRBJ2-4|TRBV4-1|NA
CASSLPGQGKNIQYF
TGCGCCAGCAGCCTTCCTGGACAGGGCAAAAACATTCAGTACTTC
>NA|TRBJ2-1|TRBV11-2|NA
CASSFSAQGYNEQFF
TGTGCCAGCAGCTTCTCTGCTCAGGGATACAATGAGCAGTTCTTC
>NA|TRBJ2-7|TRBV2|NA
CAGRTGSGGEQYF
TGTGCCGGCCGGACAGGGTCGGGGGGCGAGCAGTACTTC
>TRBD1|TRBJ2-1|TRBV5-1|NA
CASSFSGTGHEQFF
TGCGCCAGCAGCTTTTCCGGGACAGGTCATGAGCAGTTCTTC
>TRBD1|TRBJ1-6|TRBV5-6|few
CASSFGTGSGSPLHF
TGTGCCAGTTCATTCGGGACAGGGAGTGGTTCACCCCTCCACTTT
>TRBD2|TRBJ2-1|TRBV7-9|NA
CASSLVGLAGDYNEQFF
TGTGCCAGCAGCTTAGTTGGTCTAGCGGGAGACTACAATGAGCAGTTCTTC
>NA|TRBJ1-6|TRBV28|NA
CASSLGASNSPLHF
TGTGCCAGCAGTTTAGGGGCAAGTAATTCACCCCTCCACTTT
>NA|TRBJ1-1|TRBV27|NA
CASSSREGITEAFF
TGTGCCAGCAGTTCCAGGGAGGGGATCACTGAAGCTTTCTTT
>NA|TRBJ1-5|TRBV18|NA
CASSQDLNQPQHF
TGTGCCAGCTCACAAGACTTGAATCAGCCCCAGCATTTT
>NA|TRBJ1-3|TRBV11-2|NA
CASSLSGSGNTIYF
TGTGCCAGCAGCTTAAGCGGTTCTGGAAACACCATATATTTT
>NA|TRBJ2-7|TRBV5-5|NA
CASSLVYRSYEQYF
TGTGCCAGCAGCTTGGTTTACAGATCCTACGAGCAGTACTTC
>NA|TRBJ2-5|TRBV5-4|NA
CASSIQETQYF
TGTGCCAGCAGCATACAAGAGACCCAGTACTTC
>NA|TRBJ1-2|TRBV5-4|NA
CASSFSGRVYGYTF
TGTGCCAGCAGCTTTTCAGGGAGGGTCTATGGCTACACCTTC
>NA|TRBJ1-1|TRBV4-2|NA
CASSQDTDTEAFF
TGTGCCAGCAGCCAAGATACAGACACTGAAGCTTTCTTT
>TRBD1|TRBJ1-3|TRBV7-2|NA
CASSAPGTGVGNTIYF
TGTGCCAGCAGCGCTCCCGGGACAGGGGTGGGAAACACCATATATTTT
>NA|TRBJ2-5|TRBV11-3|NA
CAGSRTKETQYF
TGTGCCGGTAGTAGGACAAAAGAGACCCAGTACTTC
>NA|TRBJ1-1|TRBV7-9|NA
CASSLGLVWGENTEAFF
TGTGCCAGCAGCTTAGGTCTTGTGTGGGGGGAGAACACTGAAGCTTTCTTT
>TRBD1|TRBJ2-2|TRBV5-1|NA
CASSFGQDLGTGELFF
TGCGCCAGCAGCTTCGGACAGGATCTGGGGACCGGGGAGCTGTTTTTT
>NA|TRBJ1-1|TRBV19|NA
CASSIGWGRGNTEAFF
TGTGCCAGTAGTATAGGCTGGGGCAGGGGGAACACTGAAGCTTTCTTT
>NA|TRBJ1-1|TRBV7-5|NA
CVRSCYLRDPGGLNTEAFF
TGTGTCAGAAGCTGCTACCTCCGGGACCCCGGGGGGTTGAACACTGAAGCTTTCTTT
>TRBD1|TRBJ1-3|TRBV6-5|NA
CASRPGQPGNTIYF
TGTGCCAGCAGACCGGGACAGCCTGGAAACACCATATATTTT
>NA|TRBJ2-7|TRBV6-5|NA
CASSPGHLKGYEQYF
TGTGCCAGCAGCCCAGGACACCTCAAAGGGTACGAGCAGTACTTC
>NA|TRBJ1-1|TRBV3-1/TRBV3-2|NA
CASSQDWALNTEAFF
TGTGCCAGCAGCCAAGATTGGGCTTTGAACACTGAAGCTTTCTTT
>TRBD2|TRBJ2-1|TRBV7-2|NA
CASSWASGGTYNEQFF
TGTGCCAGCAGCTGGGCTAGCGGGGGGACCTACAATGAGCAGTTCTTC
>TRBD1|TRBJ1-2|TRBV5-5|NA
CASSPLIQGIGYTF
TGTGCCAGCAGCCCCTTGATACAGGGGATTGGCTACACCTTC
>NA|TRBJ2-7|TRBV10-1|NA
CASSESYSYEQYF
TGCGCCAGCAGTGAGTCATACTCCTACGAGCAGTACTTC
>NA|TRBJ2-1|TRBV4-1|NA
CASSLRPTPGGIDEQFF
TGCGCCAGCAGCCTCCGTCCCACCCCCGGAGGGATCGATGAGCAGTTCTTC